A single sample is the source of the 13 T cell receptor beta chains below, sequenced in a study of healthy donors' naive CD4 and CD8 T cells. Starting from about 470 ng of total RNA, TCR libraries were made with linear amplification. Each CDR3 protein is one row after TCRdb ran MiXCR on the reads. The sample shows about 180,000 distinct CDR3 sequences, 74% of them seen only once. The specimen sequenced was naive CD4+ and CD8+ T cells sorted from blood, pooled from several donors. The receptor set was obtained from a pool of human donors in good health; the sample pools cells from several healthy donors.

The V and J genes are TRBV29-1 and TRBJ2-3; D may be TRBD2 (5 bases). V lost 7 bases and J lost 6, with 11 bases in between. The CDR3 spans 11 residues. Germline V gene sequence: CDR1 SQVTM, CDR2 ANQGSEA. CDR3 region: CSAEGRDTQYF. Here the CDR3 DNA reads TGCAGCGCCGAGGGTCGGGATACGCAGTATTTT.

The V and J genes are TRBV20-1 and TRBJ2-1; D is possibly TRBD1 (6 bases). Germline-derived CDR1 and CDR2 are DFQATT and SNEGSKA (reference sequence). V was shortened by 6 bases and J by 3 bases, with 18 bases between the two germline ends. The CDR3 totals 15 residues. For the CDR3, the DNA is TGCAGTGCATCCGGACAGAGACCCAACTACAATGAGCAGTTCTTC. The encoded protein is CSASGQRPNYNEQFF.

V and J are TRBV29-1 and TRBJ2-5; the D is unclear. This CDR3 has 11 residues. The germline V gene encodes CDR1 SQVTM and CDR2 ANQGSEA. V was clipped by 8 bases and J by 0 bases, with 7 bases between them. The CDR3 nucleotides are TGCAGCATCAGGTACCAAGAGACCCAGTACTTC. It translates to CSIRYQETQYF. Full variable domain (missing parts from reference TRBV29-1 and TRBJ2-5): SAVISQKPSRDICQRGTSLTIQCQVDSQVTMMFWYRQQPGQSLTLIATANQGSEATYESGFVIDKFPISRPNLTFSTLTVSNMSPEDSSIYLCSIRYQETQYFGPGTRLLVL.

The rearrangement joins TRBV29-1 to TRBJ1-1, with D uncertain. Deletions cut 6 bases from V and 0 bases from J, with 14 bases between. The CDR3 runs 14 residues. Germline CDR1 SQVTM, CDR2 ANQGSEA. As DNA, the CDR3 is TGCAGCGTCCACCTCTTGAGGCTGAACACTGAAGCTTTCTTT. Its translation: CSVHLLRLNTEAFF. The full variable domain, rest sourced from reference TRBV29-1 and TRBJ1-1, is SAVISQKPSRDICQRGTSLTIQCQVDSQVTMMFWYRQQPGQSLTLIATANQGSEATYESGFVIDKFPISRPNLTFSTLTVSNMSPEDSSIYLCSVHLLRLNTEAFFGQGTRLTVV.

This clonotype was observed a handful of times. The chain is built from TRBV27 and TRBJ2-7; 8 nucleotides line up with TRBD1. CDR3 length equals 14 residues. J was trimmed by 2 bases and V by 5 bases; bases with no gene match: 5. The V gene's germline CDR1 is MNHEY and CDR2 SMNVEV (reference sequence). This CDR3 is CASSDGTGAYEQYF. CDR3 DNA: TGTGCCAGCAGTGATGGGACAGGAGCCTACGAGCAGTACTTC.

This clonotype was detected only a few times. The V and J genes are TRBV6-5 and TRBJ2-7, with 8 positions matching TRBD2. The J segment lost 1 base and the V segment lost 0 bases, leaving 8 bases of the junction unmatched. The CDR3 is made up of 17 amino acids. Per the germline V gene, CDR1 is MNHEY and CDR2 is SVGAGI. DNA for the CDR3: TGTGCCAGCAGTTACTCGATCCTGGTAGCGGGATCCTACGAGCAGTACTTC. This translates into CASSYSILVAGSYEQYF.

The CDR3 nucleotides are TGTGCCAGCAGCTTAGTCGGGACCCAAGAGACCCAGTACTTC. Protein product: CASSLVGTQETQYF. J is TRBJ2-5 and V is TRBV7-9; D assignment may be TRBD1 or TRBD2 (5 bases each). From germline, CDR1 is SEHNR and CDR2 FQNEAQ (reference sequence). The V gene lost 1 base and the J gene lost 1 base, with 7 bases spanning the gap. CDR3 size: 14 residues. Supplemented by reference TRBV7-9 and TRBJ2-5, the full variable domain reads DTGVSQNPRHKITKRGQNVTFRCDPISEHNRLYWYRQTLGQGPEFLTYFQNEAQLEKSRLLSDRFSAERPKGSFSTLEIQRTEQGDSAMYLCASSLVGTQETQYFGPGTRLLVL.

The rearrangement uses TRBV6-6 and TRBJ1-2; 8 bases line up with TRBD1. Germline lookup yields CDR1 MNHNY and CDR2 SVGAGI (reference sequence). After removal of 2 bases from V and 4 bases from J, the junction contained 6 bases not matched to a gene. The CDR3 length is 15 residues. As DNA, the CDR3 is TGTGCCAGCAGTTACCTTAGGACAGGGCCCTATGGCTACACCTTC. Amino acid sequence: CASSYLRTGPYGYTF.

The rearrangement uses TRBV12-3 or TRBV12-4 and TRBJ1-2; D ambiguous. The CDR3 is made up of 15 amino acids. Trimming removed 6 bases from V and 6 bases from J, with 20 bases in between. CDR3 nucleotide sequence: TGTGCCAGCAGCCCCGGGCCTCCACCCGAGAATGGCTACACCTTC. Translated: CASSPGPPPENGYTF.

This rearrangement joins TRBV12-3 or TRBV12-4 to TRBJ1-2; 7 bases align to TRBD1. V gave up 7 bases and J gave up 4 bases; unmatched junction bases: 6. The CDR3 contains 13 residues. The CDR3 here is CASKATGSYGYTF. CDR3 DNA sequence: TGTGCCAGCAAAGCGACAGGGAGCTATGGCTACACCTTC.

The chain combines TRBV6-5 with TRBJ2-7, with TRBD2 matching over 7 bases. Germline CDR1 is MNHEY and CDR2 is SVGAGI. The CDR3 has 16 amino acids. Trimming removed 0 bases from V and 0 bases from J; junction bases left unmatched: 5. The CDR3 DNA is TGTGCCAGCAGTTACTCTGCGGGAGATTTCTCCTACGAGCAGTACTTC. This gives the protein CASSYSAGDFSYEQYF.

DNA for the CDR3: TGCAGTGCTAAACCCTCGAGCACTGAAGCTTTCTTT. It encodes CSAKPSSTEAFF. The chain employs TRBV20-1 and TRBJ1-1; no definite D call. The CDR3 extends over 12 amino acids. Trimming shortened V by 4 bases and J by 4 bases, and 10 bases separated the two germline ends. The germline gives CDR1 DFQATT, CDR2 SNEGSKA (reference sequence).

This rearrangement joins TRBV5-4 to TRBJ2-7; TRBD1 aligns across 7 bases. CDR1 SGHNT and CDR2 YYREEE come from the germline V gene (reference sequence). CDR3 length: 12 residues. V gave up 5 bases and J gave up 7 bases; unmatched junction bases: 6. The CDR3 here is CASSRQGWEQYF. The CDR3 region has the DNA TGTGCCAGCAGTCGACAGGGCTGGGAGCAGTACTTC.